This paragraph reports one T cell receptor beta chain. V was pared by 0 bases and J by 0 bases, with 7 bases between. Germline V gene data show CDR1 as SGHRS and CDR2 as YFSETQ. There are 15 residues in the CDR3. The entry originates in a study of blood T cell repertoires in COVID-19. Study-level information: Sites in the United States, Italy and Spain provided acute and convalescent COVID-19 samples. PBMCs, B-cell-depleted T cells, or T cells were the source of the cDNA or gDNA that made up the material.

Per the authors' pipeline: For nucleated cells, counts were estimated from reference gene primer amplification. Some clones are missing from TCRdb's copy, which holds only in-frame ones; the method was immunoSEQ multiplex PCR. V and J calls and clone size follow that table, whereas D and trimming were derived from the DNA. The sample consists of just under 55,000 clones, approximately 90% of them appearing once. The specimen sequenced was peripheral blood. This rearrangement joins TRBV5-1 to TRBJ2-4; tentatively, D is TRBD2 (5 bases). This receptor was taken from a woman aged 40-49 years with active COVID-19. The CDR3 reads CASSLDGLAKNIQYF. The CDR3 nucleotides are TGCGCCAGCAGCTTGGACGGACTAGCCAAAAACATTCAGTACTTC. The full variable domain, rest sourced from reference TRBV5-1 and TRBJ2-4, is KAGVTQTPRYLIKTRGQQVTLSCSPISGHRSVSWYQQTPGQGLQFLFEYFSETQRNKGNFPGRFSGRQFSNSRSEMNVSTLELGDSALYLCASSLDGLAKNIQYFGAGTRLSVL.